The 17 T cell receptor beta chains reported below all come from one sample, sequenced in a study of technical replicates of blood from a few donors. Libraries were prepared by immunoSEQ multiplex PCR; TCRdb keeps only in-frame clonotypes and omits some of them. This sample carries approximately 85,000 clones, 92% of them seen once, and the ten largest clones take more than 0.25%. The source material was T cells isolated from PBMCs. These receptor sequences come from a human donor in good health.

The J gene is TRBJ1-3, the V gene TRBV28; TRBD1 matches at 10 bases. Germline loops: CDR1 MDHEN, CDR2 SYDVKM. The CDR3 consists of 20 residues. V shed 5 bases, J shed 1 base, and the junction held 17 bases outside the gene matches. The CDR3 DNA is TGTGCCAGCAGTCCCCCCCTACGGGACAGGGGACCTAGTTCTGGAAACACCATATATTTT. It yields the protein CASSPPLRDRGPSSGNTIYF.

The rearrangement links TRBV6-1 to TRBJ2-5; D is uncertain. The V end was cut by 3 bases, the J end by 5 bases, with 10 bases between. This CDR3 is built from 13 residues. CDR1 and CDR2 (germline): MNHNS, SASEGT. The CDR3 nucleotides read TGTGCCAGCAGTGACTTTGGCTGGGAGACCCAGTACTTC. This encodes CASSDFGWETQYF.

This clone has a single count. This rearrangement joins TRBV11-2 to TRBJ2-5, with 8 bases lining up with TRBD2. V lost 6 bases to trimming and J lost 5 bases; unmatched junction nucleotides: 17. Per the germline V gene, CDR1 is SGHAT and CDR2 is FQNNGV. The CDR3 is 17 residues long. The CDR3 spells CASRAVAGTRGEETQYF. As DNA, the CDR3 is TGTGCCAGCAGGGCGGTAGCGGGGACGAGGGGAGAGGAGACCCAGTACTTC.

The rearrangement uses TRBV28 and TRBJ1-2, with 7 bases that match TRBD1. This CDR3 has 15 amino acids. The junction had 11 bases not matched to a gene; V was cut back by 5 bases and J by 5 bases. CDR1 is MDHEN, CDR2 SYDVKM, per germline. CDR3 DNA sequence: TGTGCCAGCAGTCCAAACAGGGGCCCGGGGTATGGCTACACCTTC. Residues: CASSPNRGPGYGYTF.

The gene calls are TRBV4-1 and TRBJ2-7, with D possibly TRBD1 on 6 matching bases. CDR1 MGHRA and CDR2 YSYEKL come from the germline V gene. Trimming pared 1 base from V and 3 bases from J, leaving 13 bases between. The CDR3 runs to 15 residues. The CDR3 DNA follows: TGCGCCAGCAGCCAAGGGTCCGGGACAAGCTACGAGCAGTACTTC. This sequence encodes CASSQGSGTSYEQYF.

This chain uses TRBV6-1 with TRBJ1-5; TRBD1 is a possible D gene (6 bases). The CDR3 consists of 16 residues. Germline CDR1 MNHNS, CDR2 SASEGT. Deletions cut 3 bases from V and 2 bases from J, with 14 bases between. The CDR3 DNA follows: TGTGCCAGCAGTGATTCCCTGGGGACACGCAATCAGCCCCAGCATTTT. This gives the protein CASSDSLGTRNQPQHF.

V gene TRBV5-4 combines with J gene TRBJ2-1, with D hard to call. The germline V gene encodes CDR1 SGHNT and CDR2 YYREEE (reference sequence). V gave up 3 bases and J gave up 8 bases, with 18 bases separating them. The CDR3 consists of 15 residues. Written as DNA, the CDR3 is TGTGCCAGCAGCTCGACTCCTTTTTATTCGGATGAGCAGTTCTTC. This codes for CASSSTPFYSDEQFF.

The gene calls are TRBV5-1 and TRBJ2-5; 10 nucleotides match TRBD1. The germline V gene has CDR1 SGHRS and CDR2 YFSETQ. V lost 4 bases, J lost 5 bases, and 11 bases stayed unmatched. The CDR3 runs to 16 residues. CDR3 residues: CASSQNWDRGGETQYF. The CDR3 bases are TGCGCCAGCAGCCAGAACTGGGACAGGGGTGGGGAGACCCAGTACTTC.

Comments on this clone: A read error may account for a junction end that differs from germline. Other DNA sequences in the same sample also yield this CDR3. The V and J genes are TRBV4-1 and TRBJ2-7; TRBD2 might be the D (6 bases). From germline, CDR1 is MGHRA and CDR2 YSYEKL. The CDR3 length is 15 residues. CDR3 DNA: TGTGCCAGCAGCCAACCCGGGACTGGCGCCTACGAGCAGTACTTC. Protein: CASSQPGTGAYEQYF.

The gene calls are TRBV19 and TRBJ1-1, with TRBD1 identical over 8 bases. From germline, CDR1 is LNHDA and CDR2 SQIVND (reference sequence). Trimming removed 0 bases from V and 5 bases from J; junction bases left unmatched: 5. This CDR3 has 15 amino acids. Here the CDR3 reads CASSIDRTGRTEAFF. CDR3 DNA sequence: TGTGCCAGTAGTATAGACCGGACAGGGCGGACTGAAGCTTTCTTT.

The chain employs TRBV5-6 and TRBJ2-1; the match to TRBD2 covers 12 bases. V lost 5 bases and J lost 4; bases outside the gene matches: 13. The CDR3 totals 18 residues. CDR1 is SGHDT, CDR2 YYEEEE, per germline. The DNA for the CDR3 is TGTGCCAGCAGGCCAAAAGGACTAGCGGGGCTTAATTACAATGAGCAGTTCTTC. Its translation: CASRPKGLAGLNYNEQFF.

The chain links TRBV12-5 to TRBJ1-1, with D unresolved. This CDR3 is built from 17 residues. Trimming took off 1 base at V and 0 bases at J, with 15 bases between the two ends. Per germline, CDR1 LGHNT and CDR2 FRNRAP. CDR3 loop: CASGLDRSNSMNTEAFF. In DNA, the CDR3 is TGTGCTAGTGGTTTGGACCGGTCCAACTCGATGAACACTGAAGCTTTCTTT.

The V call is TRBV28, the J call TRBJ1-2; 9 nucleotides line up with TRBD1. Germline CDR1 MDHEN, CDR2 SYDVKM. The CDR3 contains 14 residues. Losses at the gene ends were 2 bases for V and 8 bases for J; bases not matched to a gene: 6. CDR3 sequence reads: CASSLPTGGGGYTF. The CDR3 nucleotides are TGTGCCAGCAGTTTACCCACAGGGGGCGGGGGCTACACCTTC.

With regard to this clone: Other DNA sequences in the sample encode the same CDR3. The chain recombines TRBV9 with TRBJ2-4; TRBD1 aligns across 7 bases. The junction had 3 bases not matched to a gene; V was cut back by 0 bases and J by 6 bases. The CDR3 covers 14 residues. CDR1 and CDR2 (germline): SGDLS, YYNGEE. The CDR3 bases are TGTGCCAGCAGCGTAGGAGCAGGGGGAAACATTCAGTACTTC. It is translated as CASSVGAGGNIQYF.

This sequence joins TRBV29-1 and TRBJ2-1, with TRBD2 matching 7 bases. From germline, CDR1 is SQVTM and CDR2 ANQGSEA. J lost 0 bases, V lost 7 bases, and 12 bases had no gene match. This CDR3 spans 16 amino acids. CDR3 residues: CSASTSGMVSYNEQFF. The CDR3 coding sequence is TGCAGCGCCAGTACAAGCGGGATGGTCTCCTACAATGAGCAGTTCTTC.

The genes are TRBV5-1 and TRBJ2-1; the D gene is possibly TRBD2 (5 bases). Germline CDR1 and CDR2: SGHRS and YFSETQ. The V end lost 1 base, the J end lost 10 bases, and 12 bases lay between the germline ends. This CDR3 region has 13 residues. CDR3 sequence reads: CASSLFEEAEQFF. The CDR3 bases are TGCGCCAGCAGCTTGTTTGAGGAGGCGGAGCAGTTCTTC.

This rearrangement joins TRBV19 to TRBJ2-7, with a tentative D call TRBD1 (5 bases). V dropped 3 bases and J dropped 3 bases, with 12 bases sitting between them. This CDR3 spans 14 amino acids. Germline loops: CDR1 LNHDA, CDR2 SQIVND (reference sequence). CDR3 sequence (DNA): TGTGCCAGTAGTATGGTTGGCAGGGTCTACGAGCAGTACTTC. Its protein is CASSMVGRVYEQYF.